This record concerns one TCR beta chain sequence. CDR3 size: 13 residues. V was pared by 4 bases and J by 4 bases, with 10 bases between. The data were taken from a study of Graves' ophthalmopathy and Graves' hyperthyroidism. Excluded: other autoimmune disease, uncontrolled infection, pregnancy or lactation. PBMCs were density-gradient isolated from approximately 10 ml fresh blood. Amplification targeted the TCR beta CDR3 regions, with RNA transcripts as the source material. Second-round multiplex PCR followed a first-round RT-PCR using HTBI primers. TCRdb reprocessed the multiplex PCR reads with MiXCR, giving one entry per CDR3 protein. Of some 520,000 distinct CDR3 sequences detected, 13% to 15% appear once; the ten largest clones hold about a tenth.

The sample taken for sequencing was blood. This sequence originates from a young woman with Graves' ophthalmopathy. The chain carries TRBV12-3 or TRBV12-4 and TRBJ1-1; D is undetermined. The CDR3 protein is CASSSTVGTEAFF. CDR3 nucleotide sequence: TGTGCCAGCAGTTCTACGGTGGGCACTGAAGCTTTCTTT.